One and the same sample provided the 30 T cell receptor beta chains below, sequenced in a study of blood T cell repertoires in COVID-19. Profiling relied on immunoSEQ multiplex PCR, and the TCRdb table lists in-frame clones only, not all of them. The sample includes 250,000 to 300,000 clones, around 80% of them seen just once. Material: PBMCs or T cells enriched from blood (not recorded which). The receptors shown here come from a man aged 25 to 40 with acute COVID-19.

The chain links TRBV28 to TRBJ1-2; D not resolved. The ends were cut back, 3 bases at V and 4 bases at J, with 9 bases in the middle. This CDR3 is built from 13 residues. The V gene's germline CDR1 is MDHEN and CDR2 SYDVKM. DNA for the CDR3: TGTGCCAGCAGTTTGAGTGGGCCCTATGGCTACACCTTC. Its protein product is CASSLSGPYGYTF.

The chain uses TRBV6-5 and TRBJ1-2, with D possibly TRBD1 on 5 matching bases. The CDR3 has 13 residues. In germline, CDR1 is MNHEY, CDR2 SVGAGI. The ends were cut back, 7 bases at V and 4 bases at J, with 13 bases in the middle. CDR3 region: CASTYSGLYGYTF. The CDR3 DNA reads as TGTGCCAGCACCTACTCGGGGCTCTATGGCTACACCTTC.

A remark on this clone: Other DNA variants within this sample encode the same CDR3. J is TRBJ1-5 and V is TRBV5-1, with 7 bases aligning to TRBD1. Germline CDR1 is SGHRS and CDR2 is YFSETQ. Unmatched junction bases numbered 3, after V lost 2 bases and J lost 4 bases. This CDR3 has 14 amino acids. This CDR3 is CASSLTGVNQPQHF. CDR3 bases: TGCGCCAGCAGCTTAACAGGGGTGAATCAGCCCCAGCATTTT.

A remark on this clone: A read error may produce the germline difference seen at one junction end. The J gene is TRBJ1-2, the V gene TRBV4-1; TRBD1 aligns across 7 bases. The CDR3 is made up of 15 amino acids. Germline CDR1 is MGHRA and CDR2 is YSYEKL. The CDR3 sequence is CASSKEEGADYGYTF. DNA of the CDR3: TGCGCCAGCAGCAAAGAAGAGGGGGCGGACTATGGCTACACCTTC.

This clone was seen a few times. The rearrangement joins TRBV4-2 to TRBJ2-5; 8 positions match TRBD2. Germline V gene sequence: CDR1 LGHNA, CDR2 YNFKEQ. There are 16 residues in the CDR3. The ends lost 0 bases at V and 9 bases at J; junction bases unmatched: 12. CDR3 sequence (DNA): TGTGCCAGCAGCCAAGATCAGCGGGGGACGATTCGGGCCCAGTACTTC. Translation: CASSQDQRGTIRAQYF.

The genes are TRBV19 and TRBJ2-1, with 12 bases lining up with TRBD2. V lost 6 bases and J lost 8; bases outside the gene matches: 8. The CDR3 extends over 15 amino acids. Germline CDR1 and CDR2: LNHDA and SQIVND (reference sequence). This chain's CDR3 is CASRRLAGGTDEQFF. The CDR3, as DNA: TGTGCCAGTAGACGCCTAGCGGGGGGGACGGATGAGCAGTTCTTC.

This sequence joins TRBV18 and TRBJ2-7; a weak D match, TRBD1 (6 bases). The CDR3 has 14 residues. The germline V gene encodes CDR1 KGHSH and CDR2 LQKENI. The V and J ends lost 4 bases and 3 bases respectively, with 13 bases between them. CDR3 region: CASSLAGTSYEQYV. The CDR3 DNA is TGTGCCAGCTCACTGGCCGGGACAAGCTACGAGCAGTACGTC.

As to this clone: At one end, the junction sequence differs from germline, possibly due to a read error. The chain uses TRBV5-1 and TRBJ2-3; TRBD2 might be the D (6 bases). The CDR3 contains 15 residues. Germline V gives CDR1 SGHRS, CDR2 YFSETQ. CDR3 region: CASTPILTSKDTQYF. The CDR3 nucleotides are TGTGCCAGCACCCCCATTTTAACTAGCAAGGATACGCAGTATTTT.

This chain uses TRBV29-1 with TRBJ2-5; D not resolved. The CDR3 consists of 12 residues. Germline V gene sequence: CDR1 SQVTM, CDR2 ANQGSEA. Trimming cost V 2 bases and J 3 bases, with 7 bases left between them. The CDR3 region is CSVENGEETQYF. CDR3 DNA: TGCAGCGTTGAAAATGGAGAAGAGACCCAGTACTTC.

V gene TRBV30 combines with J gene TRBJ1-1, with D possibly TRBD1 on 5 matching bases. V was cut by 0 bases and J by 1 base, with 21 bases left in between. This CDR3 has 18 residues. Germline CDR1 reads GTSNPN; CDR2 reads SVGIG (reference sequence). The CDR3 region has the DNA TGTGCCTGGAGTGTACGTCGGCAGGGATTACGCGGGAACACTGAAGCTTTCTTT. Protein product: CAWSVRRQGLRGNTEAFF.

This clone was recorded once. The J gene is TRBJ1-1, the V gene TRBV19; 7 bases match TRBD1. Trimming removed 4 bases from V and 6 bases from J; junction bases left unmatched: 17. CDR1 and CDR2 (germline): LNHDA, SQIVND (reference sequence). The CDR3 is made up of 17 amino acids. CDR3 in amino acids: CASSTHQIGTVQAEAFF. The CDR3 region has the DNA TGTGCCAGTAGTACGCATCAGATAGGGACAGTACAGGCTGAAGCTTTCTTT.

The CDR3 reads CASSYLTPEVVDEAFF. The CDR3 DNA reads as TGTGCCAGCAGTTACCTGACCCCTGAGGTAGTTGATGAAGCTTTCTTT. This rearrangement joins TRBV6-5 to TRBJ1-1; D gene unclear. Looked up from germline, CDR1 is MNHEY and CDR2 is SVGAGI. The CDR3 has 16 residues. V lost 2 bases to trimming and J lost 7 bases, with 20 bases between them.

This sequence joins TRBV19 and TRBJ1-4, with TRBD1 matching 10 bases. CDR3 length equals 15 residues. The trim removed 8 bases at V and 7 bases at J, leaving 10 bases unmatched. The germline V gene has CDR1 LNHDA and CDR2 SQIVND (reference sequence). The CDR3 bases are TGTGCCAGTGCGGACAGGGGGACGGCAGGTGAAAAACTGTTTTTT. It yields the protein CASADRGTAGEKLFF.

The V gene is TRBV28, the J gene TRBJ1-2, with 7 bases matching TRBD1. Trimming removed 6 bases from V and 8 bases from J; junction bases left unmatched: 12. CDR1 is MDHEN and CDR2 is SYDVKM in the germline V gene. The CDR3 is 14 residues long. The CDR3 coding sequence is TGTGCCAGCAGAAGACTACAGGGGATCTGGGGCTACACCTTC. Its protein is CASRRLQGIWGYTF.

V and J are TRBV11-2 and TRBJ2-7; TRBD1 agrees at 8 bases. CDR3 size: 15 residues. CDR1 is SGHAT and CDR2 is FQNNGV in the germline V gene. V lost 4 bases to trimming and J lost 6 bases; unmatched junction nucleotides: 11. CDR3 protein: CASSSNWTGMCEQYV. The CDR3 nucleotides are TGTGCCAGCAGCTCTAACTGGACAGGGATGTGCGAGCAGTACGTC.

CDR3 residues: CASKGTGYEKLFF. The DNA for the CDR3 is TGTGCCAGTAAAGGGACAGGGTATGAAAAACTGTTTTTT. The chain uses TRBV19 and TRBJ1-4, with 9 positions matching TRBD1. Germline V lookup: CDR1 LNHDA, CDR2 SQIVND (reference sequence). This CDR3 is built from 13 residues. V was pared by 7 bases and J by 6 bases, with 3 bases of the junction left unmatched.

The table lists this clone with a count of one. This chain uses TRBV19 with TRBJ1-1; 11 positions agree with TRBD1. The V gene end was trimmed by 6 bases and the J gene end by 4 bases; junction bases not matched to a gene: 7. Germline-derived CDR1 and CDR2 are LNHDA and SQIVND (reference sequence). This CDR3 contains 15 residues. CDR3 sequence: CASRFLGQGATEAFF. For the CDR3, the DNA is TGTGCCAGTAGGTTTCTAGGACAGGGGGCCACTGAAGCTTTCTTT.

DNA for the CDR3: TGTGCCAGCAGCTTAGAAAGTCGGTGGGAGGGCCGGGAGACCCAGTACTTC. Translation gives CASSLESRWEGRETQYF. V gene TRBV7-2 combines with J gene TRBJ2-5, with 7 bases lining up with TRBD2. The CDR3 has 17 residues. Unmatched junction bases numbered 13, after V lost 1 base and J lost 5 bases. Germline V CDR1 and CDR2: SGHTA, FQGNSA.

The chain employs TRBV7-7 and TRBJ2-1; TRBD2 might be the D (5 bases). Germline lookup yields CDR1 SSHAT and CDR2 FNYEAQ (reference sequence). Between the trimmed V and J ends, which lost 0 bases and 0 bases, there was a span of 6 bases. This CDR3 contains 15 residues. The CDR3 DNA is TGTGCCAGCAGCTTAGCGGGGAGCTCCTACAATGAGCAGTTCTTC. Translating gives CASSLAGSSYNEQFF.

CDR3 nucleotides: TGTGCCAGCTCACCACTAGCGAGGGACAATGAGCAGTTCTTC. Translation gives CASSPLARDNEQFF. V usage is TRBV18 and J usage is TRBJ2-1, with D possibly being TRBD2 (5 bases). CDR1 is KGHSH, CDR2 LQKENI, per germline. The CDR3 contains 14 residues. Deletions cut 1 base from V and 5 bases from J, with 9 bases between.

This clone was picked up one time. The genes are TRBV6-1 and TRBJ1-1, with 7 bases aligning to TRBD1. Germline CDR1 MNHNS, CDR2 SASEGT. The CDR3 totals 13 residues. The J segment lost 5 bases and the V segment lost 1 base, leaving 1 base of the junction unmatched. The CDR3 DNA is TGTGCCAGCAGTGAAGTCAGGGGGACTGAAGCTTTCTTT. As protein: CASSEVRGTEAFF.

This chain joins TRBV18 and TRBJ2-2; the match to TRBD1 covers 7 bases. The CDR3 has 15 residues. The germline CDR1 and CDR2 sequences are KGHSH and LQKENI. Trimming at V came to 8 bases and at J to 1 base, leaving 7 bases not matched to a gene. The DNA of the CDR3 is TGTGCCAGCCGAACCGGGACAGAGAACACCGGGGAGCTGTTTTTT. Protein product: CASRTGTENTGELFF.

The chain links TRBV5-6 to TRBJ2-4; possible D gene TRBD1, 6 bases. With 0 bases removed from V and 0 bases from J, the gap between germline ends came to 13 bases. CDR1 is SGHDT, CDR2 YYEEEE, per germline. The CDR3 runs to 17 residues. CDR3 amino acids: CASSLGQERLAKNIQYF. CDR3 sequence (DNA): TGTGCCAGCAGCTTGGGACAGGAACGCCTAGCCAAAAACATTCAGTACTTC.

The chain carries TRBV19 and TRBJ2-3, with D possibly being TRBD1 (9 bases). The CDR3 consists of 15 residues. Germline V gene data show CDR1 as LNHDA and CDR2 as SQIVND (reference sequence). V was shortened by 9 bases and J by 9 bases, with 25 bases between the two germline ends. The CDR3 DNA reads TGTGCCAGCAGCTTGGACGGGGGGGGACAGGGCACGCAGTATTTT. Protein: CASSLDGGGQGTQYF.

The CDR3: CASRMDRTNSPLHF. CDR3 nucleotides: TGTGCCAGCAGAATGGACAGGACAAATTCACCCCTCCACTTT. The rearrangement joins TRBV5-4 to TRBJ1-6, with 7 bases that match TRBD1. The germline V gene has CDR1 SGHNT and CDR2 YYREEE (reference sequence). The CDR3 is made up of 14 amino acids. The V and J ends lost 5 bases and 7 bases, in that order; junction bases with no gene match: 6.

The chain has TRBV19 and TRBJ2-5, with D hard to call. CDR1 and CDR2 from the germline V gene are LNHDA and SQIVND (reference sequence). The CDR3 is 13 residues long. Trimming took off 0 bases at V and 3 bases at J, with 5 bases between the two ends. CDR3 nucleotide sequence: TGTGCCAGTAGTATAGAAACTGAAGAGACCCAGTACTTC. This codes for CASSIETEETQYF. The whole variable domain, remainder taken from reference TRBV19 and TRBJ2-5, is DGGITQSPKYLFRKEGQNVTLSCEQNLNHDAMYWYRQDPGQGLRLIYYSQIVNDFQKGDIAEGYSVSREKKESFPLTVTSAQKNPTAFYLCASSIETEETQYFGPGTRLLVL.

The chain has TRBV5-1 and TRBJ2-6, with a tentative D call TRBD1 (6 bases). Germline CDR1 SGHRS, CDR2 YFSETQ. V lost 1 base and J lost 0, with 17 bases in between. CDR3 length: 19 amino acids. CDR3 loop: CASSLRDGTPSSGANVLTF. In nucleotides, the CDR3 is TGCGCCAGCAGCTTGCGTGACGGGACACCATCCTCTGGGGCCAACGTCCTGACTTTC.

The chain carries TRBV24-1 and TRBJ2-1; 9 bases align to TRBD2. Trimming cost V 4 bases and J 1 base; bases outside gene matches: 10. The CDR3 totals 18 residues. The germline CDR1 and CDR2 sequences are KGHDR and SFDVKD. The CDR3 is CATSDRRRAGGSYNEQFF. CDR3 sequence (DNA): TGTGCCACCAGTGACCGCCGCCGGGCGGGAGGGTCCTACAATGAGCAGTTCTTC.

This clone has only one observation. The chain recombines TRBV24-1 with TRBJ1-1, with D tentatively TRBD1 (5 bases). The CDR3 consists of 12 residues. V lost 5 bases and J lost 6, with 9 bases in between. Per germline, CDR1 KGHDR and CDR2 SFDVKD. The CDR3 is CATSVTGAEAFF. The CDR3 DNA sequence: TGTGCCACCAGTGTGACGGGGGCTGAAGCTTTCTTT.

The chain joins TRBV10-2 to TRBJ1-1, with 11 bases that match TRBD1. Germline values: CDR1 WSHSY, CDR2 SAAADI. The CDR3 sequence is 17 residues long. Losses at the gene ends were 6 bases for V and 1 base for J; bases not matched to a gene: 10. The DNA for the CDR3 is TGCGCCAGCAGCGAAAAGGACAGGGGGCAAGCGAACACTGAAGCTTTCTTT. It yields the protein CASSEKDRGQANTEAFF.